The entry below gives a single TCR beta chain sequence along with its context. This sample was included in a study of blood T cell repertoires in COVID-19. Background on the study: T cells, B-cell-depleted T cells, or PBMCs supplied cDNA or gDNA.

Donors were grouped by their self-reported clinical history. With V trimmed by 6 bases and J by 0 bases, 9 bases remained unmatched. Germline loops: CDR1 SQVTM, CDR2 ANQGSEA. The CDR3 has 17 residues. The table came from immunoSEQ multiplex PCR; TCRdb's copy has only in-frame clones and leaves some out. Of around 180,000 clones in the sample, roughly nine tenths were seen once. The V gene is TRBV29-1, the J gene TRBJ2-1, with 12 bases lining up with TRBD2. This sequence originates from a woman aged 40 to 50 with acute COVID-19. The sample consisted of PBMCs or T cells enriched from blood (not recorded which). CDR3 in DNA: TGCAGCGTCAGACTAGCGGGGGTCTACTACTCCTACAATGAGCAGTTCTTC. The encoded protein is CSVRLAGVYYSYNEQFF.